This TCR beta chain was sequenced in a study of OX40 agonist ivuxolimab in advanced cancers. Study-level information: Hepatocellular carcinoma, melanoma, renal cell or head and neck cancer affected the dose-escalation patients.

Trimming cost V 0 bases and J 2 bases; bases outside gene matches: 4. The CDR3 is made up of 16 amino acids. Germline values: CDR1 LGHNA, CDR2 YSLEER. Generated by immunoSEQ multiplex PCR, the TCRdb table keeps only in-frame clones and is missing some. The data show fewer than 25,000 clones, 85% seen once. To note about this clone: What it binds is unknown.

Broader study findings: Antigen specificity remained undetermined for the expanded peripheral T cells.

The receptor comes from an adult with an advanced solid tumor such as melanoma, head and neck, liver or kidney cancer. The rearrangement uses TRBV4-3 and TRBJ2-7, with 10 bases that match TRBD2. This specimen was CD4+ or CD8+ T cells sorted from blood, taken in a trial of the OX40 agonist ivuxolimab. The CDR3 region has the DNA TGCGCCAGCAGCCAAGAATTTGGGACTAGCGCCTACGAGCAGTACTTC. It specifies CASSQEFGTSAYEQYF.